Listed here are 30 T cell receptor beta chains from one sample, sequenced in a study of Graves' ophthalmopathy and Graves' hyperthyroidism. RNA transcripts served as template for amplifying TCR beta CDR3 sequences. HTBI primers were used in a first-round RT-PCR, which preceded a second-round multiplex PCR. TCRdb called the multiplex PCR reads again in MiXCR, with one record for every CDR3 protein. The table shows 40,000 to 50,000 distinct CDR3 sequences, with over 45% occurring only once. The sample consisted of peripheral blood. These receptors were collected from an adult man with Graves' ophthalmopathy.

This clonotype was detected only a few times. V gene TRBV28 combines with J gene TRBJ1-1, with D hard to call. Germline lookup yields CDR1 MDHEN and CDR2 SYDVKM. The CDR3 sequence is 16 residues long. The ends were cut back, 5 bases at V and 1 base at J, with 17 bases in the middle. DNA for the CDR3: TGTGCCAGCAGTCCCCCGGGGATGCGAGCGAACACTGAAGCTTTCTTT. As protein: CASSPPGMRANTEAFF.

The genes are TRBV6-5 and TRBJ1-6, with 10 bases matching TRBD1. V was pared by 5 bases and J by 8 bases, with 3 bases of the junction left unmatched. CDR1 and CDR2 from the germline V gene are MNHEY and SVGAGI. The CDR3 runs to 14 residues. Written as DNA, the CDR3 is TGTGCCAGCAGTACCGGACAGGGGGATTCACCCCTCCACTTT. Amino acid sequence: CASSTGQGDSPLHF.

This CDR3 reads CASSTTGTSGLTDTQYF. CDR3 nucleotides: TGTGCCAGCAGCACCACCGGGACTAGCGGGCTCACAGATACGCAGTATTTT. The genes are TRBV5-5 and TRBJ2-3, with 12 bases aligning to TRBD2. This CDR3 is 17 amino acids long. Germline values: CDR1 SGHKS, CDR2 YYEKEE (reference sequence). The trim removed 4 bases at V and 2 bases at J, leaving 8 bases unmatched.

This clonotype is termed medium-sized. The rearrangement uses TRBV9 and TRBJ1-6, with D unclear. Germline values: CDR1 SGDLS, CDR2 YYNGEE. Trimming cost V 1 base and J 14 bases, with 7 bases left between them. This CDR3 has 11 amino acids. The CDR3 loop is CASSVSEALHF. The CDR3, as DNA: TGTGCCAGCAGCGTATCTGAGGCCCTCCACTTT.

The CDR3 coding sequence is TGTGCCTGGAGTGAGGAGACAGATACGCAGTATTTT. Amino acid sequence: CAWSEETDTQYF. The genes are TRBV30 and TRBJ2-3, with D unclear. Trimming stripped 1 base from V and 3 bases from J, with 5 bases between. The germline V gene encodes CDR1 GTSNPN and CDR2 SVGIG (reference sequence). This CDR3 has 12 residues.

This clonotype showed up many times. The chain is built from TRBV11-1 and TRBJ2-3; 10 bases are a match to TRBD1. The germline CDR1 and CDR2 sequences are SGHAT and FQDESV (reference sequence). This CDR3 contains 15 residues. The trim removed 5 bases at V and 4 bases at J, leaving 6 bases unmatched. CDR3 bases: TGTGCCAGCAGCCTCCCCGGGACAGGGGCAGATACGCAGTATTTT. Protein: CASSLPGTGADTQYF.

A remark on this clonotype: This sequence may be a read error, since a much larger clone differs from it by one base. Lacking the conserved final phenylalanine or tryptophan, this CDR3 likely reflects a read error. The chain combines TRBV7-9 with TRBJ2-3; possible D gene TRBD2, 6 bases. Germline V gives CDR1 SEHNR, CDR2 FQNEAQ (reference sequence). Trimming cost V 11 bases and J 3 bases, with 12 bases left between them. The CDR3 totals 12 residues. Here the CDR3 DNA reads TGTGCCGGCATCGGGGGTACAGATACGCAGTATTCT. This codes for CAGIGGTDTQYS.

The chain recombines TRBV11-2 with TRBJ2-3; 8 nucleotides align to TRBD2. Trimming took 3 bases from V and 11 from J; bases not matched to a gene: 13. Per germline, CDR1 SGHAT and CDR2 FQNNGV. This CDR3 has 15 amino acids. CDR3 sequence (DNA): TGTGCCAGCAGCTTTAGGGGTCTAGCGGGTAATGAGCAGTATTTT. Protein: CASSFRGLAGNEQYF.

The gene calls are TRBV15 and TRBJ1-1, with 12 bases lining up with TRBD1. The CDR3 length is 15 residues. The V segment lost 5 bases and the J segment 9 bases; nucleotides outside the gene matches: 10. The germline V gene has CDR1 LNHNV and CDR2 YYDKDF (reference sequence). The CDR3 loop is CATSGGTGGVMKAFF. In nucleotides, the CDR3 is TGTGCCACCAGCGGCGGGACAGGGGGCGTGATGAAAGCTTTCTTT. The complete variable domain, with remaining parts taken from reference TRBV15 and TRBJ1-1, reads DAMVIQNPRYQVTQFGKPVTLSCSQTLNHNVMYWYQQKSSQAPKLLFHYYDKDFNNEADTPDNFQSRRPNTSFCFLDIRSPGLGDTAMYLCATSGGTGGVMKAFFGQGTRLTVV.

J is TRBJ2-1 and V is TRBV19; maybe TRBD2 (6 bases). The germline V and J ends were trimmed by 10 bases and 3 bases, with 19 bases remaining between them. Germline assignment: CDR1 LNHDA and CDR2 SQIVND (reference sequence). The CDR3 runs 15 residues. The CDR3 bases are TGTGCCACCACCCTTGCGGCTAGCGACTACAATGAGCAGTTCTTC. Protein product: CATTLAASDYNEQFF.

The chain has TRBV7-6 and TRBJ2-7; TRBD1 or TRBD2 may be the D gene (5 bases each). This CDR3 is built from 15 residues. Deletions cut 8 bases from V and 0 bases from J, with 17 bases between. CDR1 and CDR2 from the germline V gene are SGHVS and FNYEAQ. CDR3 in DNA: TGTGCCAGCGGCAATAAGGGGACGAGCTCCTACGAGCAGTACTTC. The encoded protein is CASGNKGTSSYEQYF.

On this clonotype: A junction end diverges from the germline sequence, so it may reflect a read error. The V and J genes are TRBV2 and TRBJ2-4, with TRBD1 identical over 10 bases. There are 19 residues in the CDR3. Germline lookup yields CDR1 SNHLY and CDR2 FYNNEI. CDR3 coding DNA: TGTGGCAGCAGTGTTCAACCCTTACCGGGACAGGGGCCCAAAAACGTTCAGTACTTC. It codes for CGSSVQPLPGQGPKNVQYF.

About this clonotype: Germline and junction disagree at one end, which may indicate a read error. This chain joins TRBV7-3 and TRBJ1-4, with D uncertain. CDR1 is SGHTA and CDR2 is FQGTGA in the germline V gene. The CDR3 is 14 residues long. CDR3 nucleotides: TGTGCCAGCAGCCTAACTGGGCAGGATGAAAAACTGTTTTTT. As protein: CASSLTGQDEKLFF.

The chain uses TRBV2 and TRBJ2-1; the match to TRBD2 covers 10 bases. Germline V gives CDR1 SNHLY, CDR2 FYNNEI. With 4 bases clipped from V and 9 bases from J, the junction kept 6 bases outside the gene matches. The CDR3 totals 14 residues. CDR3 sequence (DNA): TGTGCCAGCAGTGGGCTAGCGGGAGAGTCTGAGCAGTTCTTC. It translates to CASSGLAGESEQFF.

DNA for the CDR3: TGTGCCAGCAGCTTAGGTAGTGGCGCACGCATACAAGAGACCCAGTACTTC. Protein sequence: CASSLGSGARIQETQYF. The J gene is TRBJ2-5, the V gene TRBV7-9; no clear D. The V gene lost 1 base and the J gene lost 2 bases, with 17 bases spanning the gap. Per germline, CDR1 SEHNR and CDR2 FQNEAQ (reference sequence). The CDR3 runs 17 residues. Together with reference TRBV7-9 and TRBJ2-5, the CDR3 gives the full variable domain: DTGVSQNPRHKITKRGQNVTFRCDPISEHNRLYWYRQTLGQGPEFLTYFQNEAQLEKSRLLSDRFSAERPKGSFSTLEIQRTEQGDSAMYLCASSLGSGARIQETQYFGPGTRLLVL.

V is TRBV10-3 and J is TRBJ2-7, with TRBD1 matching over 7 bases. CDR3 length: 14 amino acids. The junction had 9 bases not matched to a gene; V was cut back by 4 bases and J by 6 bases. Looked up from germline, CDR1 is ENHRY and CDR2 is SYGVKD. In nucleotides, the CDR3 is TGTGCCATCAGTGGGGCAGCCCCAGGGGGCGAGCAGTACTTC. Its translation: CAISGAAPGGEQYF.

This chain joins TRBV5-1 and TRBJ2-2; D uncertain. Between the trimmed V and J ends, which lost 7 bases and 7 bases, there was a span of 8 bases. The germline V gene encodes CDR1 SGHRS and CDR2 YFSETQ. The length of the CDR3 is 11 residues. CDR3 DNA sequence: TGCGCCAGCGGCTGGGACGGGGAGCTGTTTTTT. This encodes CASGWDGELFF.

This clonotype was detected once. The CDR3, as DNA: TGTGCCAGCAGAGGTTGGGGGAATCCAAACACCGGGGAGCTGTTTTTT. It yields the protein CASRGWGNPNTGELFF. This chain uses TRBV7-9 with TRBJ2-2; D assignment may be TRBD1 or TRBD2 (5 bases each). This CDR3 comprises 16 residues. CDR1 is SEHNR, CDR2 FQNEAQ, per germline (reference sequence). Trimming took off 6 bases at V and 2 bases at J, with 16 bases between the two ends.

Only a few counts were recorded for this clonotype. The chain carries TRBV2 and TRBJ1-5, with D unclear. This CDR3 is 13 amino acids long. Looked up from germline, CDR1 is SNHLY and CDR2 is FYNNEI. Trimming stripped 4 bases from V and 7 bases from J, with 11 bases between. The CDR3, as DNA: TGTGCCAGCAGTGCGCTCTGGGAACAGCCCCAGCATTTT. As protein: CASSALWEQPQHF.

The rearrangement joins TRBV5-6 to TRBJ1-2, with D tentatively TRBD1 (5 bases). The CDR3 extends over 13 amino acids. Trimming cost V 1 base and J 8 bases, with 12 bases left between them. Per the germline V gene, CDR1 is SGHDT and CDR2 is YYEEEE. Written as DNA, the CDR3 is TGTGCCAGCAGCTTGTTAGGGGTGGGAGGCTACACCTTC. Its protein is CASSLLGVGGYTF. The full variable domain, in which reference TRBV5-6 and TRBJ1-2 provide the parts outside the CDR3, is DAGVTQSPTHLIKTRGQQVTLRCSPKSGHDTVSWYQQALGQGPQFIFQYYEEEERQRGNFPDRFSGHQFPNYSSELNVNALLLGDSALYLCASSLLGVGGYTFGSGTRLTVV.

This clonotype ranks as medium-sized (0.01 to 0.1%). V usage is TRBV15 and J usage is TRBJ2-5; 7 bases fit TRBD2. Germline assignment: CDR1 LNHNV and CDR2 YYDKDF (reference sequence). V trimming: 6 bases; J trimming: 1 base; junction bases outside the gene matches: 8. The CDR3 is made up of 15 amino acids. The CDR3 region has the DNA TGTGCCACCAGTAAACGGGAGGTACGCCAAGAGACCCAGTACTTC. Residues: CATSKREVRQETQYF.

There are many counts of this clonotype. The CDR3 sequence is CASSSLLRTDSNQPQHF. The CDR3 DNA follows: TGTGCCAGCAGTTCTTTACTCCGGACAGATAGCAATCAGCCCCAGCATTTT. This sequence joins TRBV28 and TRBJ1-5; TRBD1 is a possible D gene (6 bases). The V end lost 4 bases, the J end lost 0 bases, and 16 bases lay between the germline ends. The CDR3 extends over 17 amino acids. Germline-derived CDR1 and CDR2 are MDHEN and SYDVKM.

Remarks on this clonotype: The final CDR3 position lacks the conserved phenylalanine or tryptophan, pointing to a likely read error. This rearrangement joins TRBV20-1 to TRBJ1-4, with D possibly TRBD1 on 5 matching bases. Looked up from germline, CDR1 is DFQATT and CDR2 is SNEGSKA (reference sequence). This CDR3 has 11 residues. The chain's CDR3 is CSGQINEKLFL. CDR3 coding DNA: TGCAGTGGACAGATTAATGAGAAACTGTTTCTT.

The chain is built from TRBV7-9 and TRBJ1-3, with D possibly being TRBD1 (6 bases). The length of the CDR3 is 15 residues. The V and J ends lost 2 bases and 0 bases respectively, with 8 bases between them. Germline V gene data show CDR1 as SEHNR and CDR2 as FQNEAQ (reference sequence). The CDR3 DNA follows: TGTGCCAGCAGCTTACTAGGGGGCTCTGGAAACACCATATATTTT. It specifies CASSLLGGSGNTIYF.

The chain is built from TRBV9 and TRBJ1-6; 7 nucleotides match TRBD1. V dropped 0 bases and J dropped 11; count of bases not matched to a gene: 5. Looked up from germline, CDR1 is SGDLS and CDR2 is YYNGEE. This CDR3 is built from 14 residues. CDR3 nucleotides: TGTGCCAGCAGCGTAGAAACAGGGGACACACCCCTCCACTTT. Its translation is CASSVETGDTPLHF. The full variable domain, completed using reference TRBV9 and TRBJ1-6, is DSGVTQTPKHLITATGQRVTLRCSPRSGDLSVYWYQQSLDQGLQFLIQYYNGEERAKGNILERFSAQQFPDLHSELNLSSLELGDSALYFCASSVETGDTPLHFGNGTRLTVT.

V is TRBV10-3 and J is TRBJ2-1; TRBD1 agrees at 10 bases. CDR1 and CDR2 (germline): ENHRY, SYGVKD. V shed 4 bases, J shed 7 bases, and the junction held 7 bases outside the gene matches. CDR3 length: 15 residues. The CDR3 protein is CAISGDRGLDNEQFF. The CDR3 DNA sequence: TGTGCCATCAGTGGAGACAGGGGGCTGGATAATGAGCAGTTCTTC.

This clonotype was observed many times. The rearrangement links TRBV6-6 to TRBJ1-2; D unclear. The V gene lost 7 bases and the J gene lost 5 bases, with 17 bases spanning the gap. Germline CDR1 and CDR2: MNHNY and SVGAGI (reference sequence). This CDR3 comprises 14 residues. The CDR3 region is CASTPGAPKYGYTF. Here the CDR3 DNA reads TGTGCCAGCACACCGGGAGCCCCCAAGTATGGCTACACCTTC.

The rearrangement links TRBV4-3 to TRBJ2-2; D is uncertain. The CDR3 spans 15 residues. The V and J ends lost 1 base and 3 bases respectively, with 9 bases between them. CDR1 and CDR2 from the germline V gene are LGHNA and YSLEER. This CDR3 reads CASSQVEWDTGELFF. The CDR3 DNA reads TGCGCCAGCAGCCAAGTAGAATGGGACACCGGGGAGCTGTTTTTT.

The chain is built from TRBV14 and TRBJ1-6; 8 nucleotides agree with TRBD1. This CDR3 is built from 14 residues. V gave up 7 bases and J gave up 5 bases; unmatched junction bases: 4. Germline values: CDR1 SGHDN, CDR2 FVKESK. The DNA for the CDR3 is TGTGCCAGCACCGAGACAGGGGATAATTCACCCCTCCACTTT. Protein: CASTETGDNSPLHF.

This chain uses TRBV10-2 with TRBJ2-5; 10 bases are shared with TRBD1. Losses at the gene ends were 6 bases for V and 9 bases for J; bases not matched to a gene: 19. CDR1 and CDR2 (germline): WSHSY, SAAADI. This CDR3 comprises 17 residues. CDR3: CASSAGTGEQNNQPQYF. DNA of the CDR3: TGCGCCAGCAGCGCCGGGACAGGGGAACAAAACAATCAGCCCCAGTACTTC.